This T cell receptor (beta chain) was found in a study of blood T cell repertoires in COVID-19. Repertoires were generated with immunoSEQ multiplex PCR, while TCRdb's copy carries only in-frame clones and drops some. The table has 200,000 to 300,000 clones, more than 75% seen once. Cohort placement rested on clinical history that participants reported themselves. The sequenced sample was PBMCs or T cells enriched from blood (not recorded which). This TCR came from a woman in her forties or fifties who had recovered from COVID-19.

CDR3 loop: CSVRQGGNEQYF. CDR3 DNA: TGCAGCGTCCGACAGGGGGGTAACGAGCAGTACTTC. The V and J genes are TRBV29-1 and TRBJ2-7; 9 nucleotides line up with TRBD1. The CDR3 covers 12 residues. Germline CDR1 is SQVTM and CDR2 is ANQGSEA. The ends lost 6 bases at V and 5 bases at J; junction bases unmatched: 5.